This T cell receptor beta chain was identified during a study of blood T cell repertoires in COVID-19. Repertoires were generated with immunoSEQ multiplex PCR, while TCRdb's copy carries only in-frame clones and drops some. The table has more than 300,000 clones, 88% seen once; the top ten hold 1.2%. Deletions cut 2 bases from V and 1 base from J, with 9 bases between. The germline V gene has CDR1 SGHTA and CDR2 FQGTGA. The CDR3 contains 14 residues. The sequence derives from a woman under 30 who had recovered from COVID-19. The sample consisted of PBMCs or T cells enriched from blood (not recorded which). V and J are TRBV7-3 and TRBJ2-7; D is uncertain. CDR3 residues: CASSLSDGSYEQYF. The DNA for the CDR3 is TGTGCCAGCAGCTTATCTGACGGGTCCTACGAGCAGTACTTC.